This T cell receptor beta chain was sequenced for a study of T-cell reconstitution after alpha-beta-depleted transplantation in children. During its preparation, the TCRbeta library received unique molecular identifiers. TCRdb analysed the PCR reads with MiXCR anew, one entry per CDR3 protein. This table has 500,000 or so distinct CDR3 sequences, approximately 32% appearing once. The trim removed 6 bases at V and 3 bases at J, leaving 7 bases unmatched. CDR3 size: 13 residues. Germline loops: CDR1 DFQATT, CDR2 SNEGSKA (reference sequence). This clonotype occurred a few times. The sample was PBMCs from the stem cell graft donor, taken from the stem cell graft. The genes are TRBV20-1 and TRBJ1-2; 7 bases agree with TRBD1. This receptor was taken from a human donor who donated a stem cell graft to a child with aplastic anemia. This CDR3 is CSARPTGDYGYTF. DNA of the CDR3: TGCAGTGCCCGCCCTACAGGGGACTATGGCTACACCTTC.